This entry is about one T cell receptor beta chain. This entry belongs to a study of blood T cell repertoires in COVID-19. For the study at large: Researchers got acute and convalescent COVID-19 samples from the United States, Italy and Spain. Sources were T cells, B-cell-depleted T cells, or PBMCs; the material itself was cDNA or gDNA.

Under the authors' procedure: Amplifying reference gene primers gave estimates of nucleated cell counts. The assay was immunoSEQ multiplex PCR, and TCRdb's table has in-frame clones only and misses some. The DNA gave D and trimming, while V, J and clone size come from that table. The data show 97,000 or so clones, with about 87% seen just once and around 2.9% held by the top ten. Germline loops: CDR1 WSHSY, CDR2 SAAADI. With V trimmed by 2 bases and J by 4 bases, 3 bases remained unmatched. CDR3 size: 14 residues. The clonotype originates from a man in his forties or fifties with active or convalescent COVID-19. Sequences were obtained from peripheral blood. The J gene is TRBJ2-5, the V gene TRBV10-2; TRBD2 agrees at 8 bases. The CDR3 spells CASSEQRGLETQYF. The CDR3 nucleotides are TGCGCCAGCAGTGAGCAGCGGGGGCTAGAGACCCAGTACTTC.